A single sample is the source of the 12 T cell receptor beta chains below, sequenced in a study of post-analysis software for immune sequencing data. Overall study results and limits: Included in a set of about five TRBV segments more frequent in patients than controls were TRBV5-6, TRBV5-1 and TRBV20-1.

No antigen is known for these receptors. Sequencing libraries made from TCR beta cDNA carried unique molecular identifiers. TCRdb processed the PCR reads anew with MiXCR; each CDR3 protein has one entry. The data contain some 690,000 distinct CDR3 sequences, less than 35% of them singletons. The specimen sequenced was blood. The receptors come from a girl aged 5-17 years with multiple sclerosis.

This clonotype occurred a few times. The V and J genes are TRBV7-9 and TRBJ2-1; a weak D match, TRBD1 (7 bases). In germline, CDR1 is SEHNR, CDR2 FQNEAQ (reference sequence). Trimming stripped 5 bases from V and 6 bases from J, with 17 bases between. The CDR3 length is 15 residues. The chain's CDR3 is CASSAGTVTLNEQFF. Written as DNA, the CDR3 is TGTGCCAGCAGCGCGGGGACAGTAACCCTCAATGAGCAGTTCTTC.

Written as DNA, the CDR3 is TGTGCCATCGGCAATCAGCCCCAGCATTTT. It is translated as CAIGNQPQHF. The genes are TRBV10-3 and TRBJ1-5; D is unclear. The V gene lost 8 bases and the J gene lost 2 bases, with 1 base spanning the gap. CDR1 and CDR2 (germline): ENHRY, SYGVKD. The CDR3 covers 10 residues.

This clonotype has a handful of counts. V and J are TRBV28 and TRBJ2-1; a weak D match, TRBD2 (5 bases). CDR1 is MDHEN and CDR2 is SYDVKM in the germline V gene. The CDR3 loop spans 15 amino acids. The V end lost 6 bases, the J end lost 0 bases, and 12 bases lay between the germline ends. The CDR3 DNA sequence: TGTGCCAGCAGGAGATTAGCGAACTCCTACAATGAGCAGTTCTTC. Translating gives CASRRLANSYNEQFF.

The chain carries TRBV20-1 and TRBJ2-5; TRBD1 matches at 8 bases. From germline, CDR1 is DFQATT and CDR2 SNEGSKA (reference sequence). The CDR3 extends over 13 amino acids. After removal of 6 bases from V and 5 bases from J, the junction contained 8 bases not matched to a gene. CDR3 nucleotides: TGCAGTGCCGGACGGACAGGGTGGGAGACCCAGTACTTC. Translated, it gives CSAGRTGWETQYF.

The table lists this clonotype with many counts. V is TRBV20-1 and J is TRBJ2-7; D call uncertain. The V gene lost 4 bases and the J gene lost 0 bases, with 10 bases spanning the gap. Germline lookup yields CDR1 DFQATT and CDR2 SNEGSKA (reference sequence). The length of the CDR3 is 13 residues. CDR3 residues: CSATAPSSYEQYF. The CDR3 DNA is TGCAGTGCTACAGCGCCGAGCTCCTACGAGCAGTACTTC.

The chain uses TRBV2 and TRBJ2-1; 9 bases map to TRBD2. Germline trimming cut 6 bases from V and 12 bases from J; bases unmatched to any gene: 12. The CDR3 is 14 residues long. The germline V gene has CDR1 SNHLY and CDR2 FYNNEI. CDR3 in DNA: TGTGCCAGCAGAGGAGGTAGCGGGAGACATGGGCAGTTCTTC. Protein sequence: CASRGGSGRHGQFF.

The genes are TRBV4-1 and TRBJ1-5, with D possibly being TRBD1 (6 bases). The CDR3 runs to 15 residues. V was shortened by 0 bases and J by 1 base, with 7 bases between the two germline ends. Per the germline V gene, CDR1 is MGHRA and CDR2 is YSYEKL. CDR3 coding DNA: TGCGCCAGCAGCCAAGAAGACAGGAGCAATCAGCCCCAGCATTTT. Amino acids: CASSQEDRSNQPQHF.

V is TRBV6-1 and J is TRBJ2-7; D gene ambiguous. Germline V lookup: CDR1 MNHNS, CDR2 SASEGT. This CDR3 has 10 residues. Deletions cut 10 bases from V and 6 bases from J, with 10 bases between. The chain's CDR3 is CATRPGEQYF. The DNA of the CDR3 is TGTGCCACCCGTCCGGGCGAGCAGTACTTC.

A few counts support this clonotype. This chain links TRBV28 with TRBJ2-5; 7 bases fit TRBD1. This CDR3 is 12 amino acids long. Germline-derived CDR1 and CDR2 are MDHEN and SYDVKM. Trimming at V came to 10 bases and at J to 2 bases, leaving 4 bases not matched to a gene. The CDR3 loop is CAILDRQETQYF. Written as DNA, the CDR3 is TGTGCCATCTTGGACAGGCAAGAGACCCAGTACTTC.

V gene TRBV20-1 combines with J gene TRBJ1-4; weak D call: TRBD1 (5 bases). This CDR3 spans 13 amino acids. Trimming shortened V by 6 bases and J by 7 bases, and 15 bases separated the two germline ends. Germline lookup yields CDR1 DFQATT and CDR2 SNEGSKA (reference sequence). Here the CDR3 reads CSASGQGFEKLFF. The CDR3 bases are TGCAGTGCCAGTGGGCAGGGCTTTGAAAAACTGTTTTTT.

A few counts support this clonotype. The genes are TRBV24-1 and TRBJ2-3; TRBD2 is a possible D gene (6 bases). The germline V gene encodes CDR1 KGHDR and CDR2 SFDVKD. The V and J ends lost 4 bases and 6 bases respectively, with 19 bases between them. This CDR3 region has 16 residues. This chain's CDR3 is CATSDHGLSLGDTQYF. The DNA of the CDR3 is TGTGCCACCAGTGACCATGGACTATCCCTGGGGGATACGCAGTATTTT.

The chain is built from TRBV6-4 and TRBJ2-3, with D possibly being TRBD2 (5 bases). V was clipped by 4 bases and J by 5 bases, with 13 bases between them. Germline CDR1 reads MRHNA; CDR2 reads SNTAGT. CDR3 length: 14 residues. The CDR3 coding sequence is TGTGCCAGCAGTGTTCGAGGGTTGCAAGATACGCAGTATTTT. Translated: CASSVRGLQDTQYF.